What follows is one TCR beta chain and its context. The antigen it binds to is not known. No much larger clonotype is one base removed from it; base qualities were not supplied. Measured from the cysteine to the phenylalanine, the CDR3 is 15 residues long. The kept DNA is CDR3 alone, 45 bases in frame from the first base. From the germline V gene, CDR1 is SGHVS and CDR2 is FQNEAQ. Trimming removed 3 bases from V and 0 bases from J; the gene matches leave 1 base unexplained. This entry is derived from a study of blood T cell repertoires in COVID-19 (dated by TCRdb to about 2020). In the study overall: Collaborator samples came from the United States, Italy and Spain and covered acute and convalescent phases of COVID-19. Deeply sampled blood TCRbeta repertoires from subjects exposed to, actively infected with, or recovered from COVID-19 were included in the dataset. The samples were drawn from the first 160 participants of the ongoing ImmuneRACE study and from some 1,300 subjects provided by 6 global collaborators. The repertoires were released in a freely available public database meant as a resource for research on the immune response to SARS-CoV-2. The material from the prospective study consisted of cDNA or gDNA derived from T cells, B-cell-depleted T cells, or PBMCs. Sample metadata almost always included a de-identified subject ID, COVID-19 status, age in years and sex. Where available, HLA class I and class II types were obtained from metadata supplied by the sample provider rather than from assay-based typing. Findings and caveats that apply to the study as a whole: Clinical and demographic metadata were provided uncurated, with the amount varying by source and participant.

The immunoSEQ Assay, a bias-controlled multiplex PCR, was used to amplify TCRbeta CDR3 regions from genomic DNA. The original pipeline was this. The number of nucleated cells in each sample was estimated by amplification of reference gene primers within the assay. Sequence reads were collapsed and filtered to measure the absolute abundance of every unique TCRbeta CDR3 rearrangement. For each sample, productive Simpson clonality was calculated by taking the square root of Simpson's diversity index across productive rearrangements. Imported from immuneACCESS, the table was reduced by TCRdb to in-frame sequences with V and J called. These copies leave out some clones; in studies compared against another copy, an unresolved V gene accounts for under half, and the cause of the remainder is not known. From that table come the V and J calls and clone size; the DNA was used to work out D and trimming. This sample comprises 150,000 to 200,000 clones, approximately 87% of them detected only once. 3.7% of the sample is in the top ten clones.

The collaborating institutions used their own protocols to collect whole blood in K2EDTA tubes. For TCRbeta analysis, collaborator samples were shipped as frozen whole blood, as isolated PBMCs, or as DNA extracted from either sample type. The sequence derives from a man younger than 35 with active or convalescent COVID-19. Rearrangement joined TRBV7-8 to TRBJ2-3; TRBD2 agrees with 9 junctional bases. The source material was peripheral blood. This receptor carries the CDR3 CASSFSGSSTDTQYF. In nucleotide form, the sequence is TGTGCCAGCAGCTTTAGCGGGAGTAGCACAGATACGCAGTATTTT.